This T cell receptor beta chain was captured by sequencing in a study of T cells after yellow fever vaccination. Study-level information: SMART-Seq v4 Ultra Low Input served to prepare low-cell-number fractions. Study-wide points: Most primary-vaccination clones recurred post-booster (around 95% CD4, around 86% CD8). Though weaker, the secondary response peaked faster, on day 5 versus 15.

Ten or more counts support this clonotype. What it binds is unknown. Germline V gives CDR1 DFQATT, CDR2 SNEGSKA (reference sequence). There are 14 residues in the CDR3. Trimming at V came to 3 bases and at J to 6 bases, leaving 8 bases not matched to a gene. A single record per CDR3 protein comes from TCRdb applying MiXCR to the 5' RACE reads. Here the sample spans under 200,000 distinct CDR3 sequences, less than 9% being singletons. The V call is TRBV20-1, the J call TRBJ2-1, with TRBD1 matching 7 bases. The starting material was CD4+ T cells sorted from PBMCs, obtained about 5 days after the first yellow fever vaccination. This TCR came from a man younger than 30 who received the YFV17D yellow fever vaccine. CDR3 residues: CSASSRTGVNEQFF. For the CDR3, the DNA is TGCAGTGCTAGTAGTCGAACAGGGGTCAATGAGCAGTTCTTC.